This T cell receptor (beta chain) was recovered during a study of read filtering for tumor transcriptome and immune sequencing. Study-wide background: TCR-mapped reads were about 3.5 to 11 million with IR-seq versus roughly 85 to 1,400 with RNA-seq.

Findings of the study overall: Correlation between methods rose after single-read clonotypes were removed.

This clonotype occurred a few times. Antigen specificity is unknown. With 0 bases removed from V and 5 bases from J, the gap between germline ends came to 7 bases. Germline V gene lookup returns CDR1 KGHSH and CDR2 LQKENI. The CDR3 runs 13 residues. Molecular barcoded adaptors covering alpha/delta and beta/gamma chains were used on about 0.4 ug RNA. TCRdb fed the reads into MiXCR, producing one record per CDR3 protein. The repertoire holds roughly 41,000 distinct CDR3 sequences, with around 13% as singletons. Sample: a population of CD138-negative cells sorted from bone marrow. This clonotype originated in a donor at least 40 years old with multiple myeloma. The chain carries TRBV18 and TRBJ1-1; D is unresolved. CDR3 loop: CASSPPRGTEAFF. CDR3 nucleotides: TGTGCCAGCTCACCACCGCGGGGTACTGAAGCTTTCTTT. Complete variable domain (other parts from reference TRBV18 and TRBJ1-1): NAGVMQNPRHLVRRRGQEARLRCSPMKGHSHVYWYRQLPEEGLKFMVYLQKENIIDESGMPKERFSAEFPKEGPSILRIQQVVRGDSAAYFCASSPPRGTEAFFGQGTRLTVV.